The 26 T cell receptor beta chains below were found in one sample sequenced in a study of blood T cell repertoires in COVID-19 (TCRdb year 2020). The receptor library was made with the immunoSEQ multiplex PCR assay. The source is immuneACCESS, and TCRdb retained only in-frame sequences with V and J called. Part of the clones is not carried over; for the studies checked, unresolved V genes explain less than half of this, and the remainder is unexplained. This sample lists about 220,000 clones; 70% to 90% were detected once. The ten largest account for around 13% of the sample. Material for sequencing was peripheral blood. These receptors all stem from a human donor in a cohort sampled during active COVID-19.

The chain links TRBV28 to TRBJ2-7, with D possibly matching TRBD1 (6 bases). In germline, CDR1 is MDHEN, CDR2 SYDVKM. Between the trimmed V and J ends, which lost 5 bases and 10 bases, there was a span of 12 bases. There are 11 residues in the CDR3. Written as DNA, the CDR3 is TGTGCCAGCAGTACCACAGGGATACAGTACTTC. This codes for CASSTTGIQYF.

The genes are TRBV11-2 and TRBJ2-5; 12 bases line up with TRBD1. Germline V lookup: CDR1 SGHAT, CDR2 FQNNGV. This CDR3 spans 17 amino acids. With V trimmed by 5 bases and J by 4 bases, 11 bases remained unmatched. The DNA for the CDR3 is TGTGCCAGCAGCCCCAGTGGGACAGGGGGCCTGGGAGAGACCCAGTACTTC. Translated, it gives CASSPSGTGGLGETQYF.

The chain recombines TRBV7-2 with TRBJ1-5, with D perhaps matching TRBD1 (5 bases). With 1 base removed from V and 9 bases from J, the gap between germline ends came to 10 bases. CDR1 SGHTA and CDR2 FQGNSA come from the germline V gene. The CDR3 is 13 amino acids. CDR3 region: CASSLGVRAPQHF. The CDR3 DNA is TGTGCCAGCAGCTTAGGGGTCAGGGCGCCCCAGCATTTT.

The table lists this clone with a few counts. The V and J genes are TRBV7-2 and TRBJ2-5, with D tentatively TRBD1 (5 bases). Germline loops: CDR1 SGHTA, CDR2 FQGNSA. This CDR3 has 13 amino acids. V shed 4 bases and J shed 3 bases, with 9 bases lying between them. Here the CDR3 reads CASSWGPEETQYF. The CDR3 bases are TGTGCCAGCAGCTGGGGCCCGGAAGAGACCCAGTACTTC.

V gene TRBV7-2 combines with J gene TRBJ2-1; maybe TRBD1 (5 bases). The length of the CDR3 is 15 residues. CDR1 and CDR2 from the germline V gene are SGHTA and FQGNSA. Deletions cut 2 bases from V and 7 bases from J, with 15 bases between. The CDR3 spells CASSLFGQGSNEQFF. CDR3 nucleotides: TGTGCCAGCAGCTTATTCGGGCAGGGTAGTAATGAGCAGTTCTTC.

The chain carries TRBV5-6 and TRBJ2-1; tentative D call: TRBD1 (6 bases). V shed 5 bases and J shed 4 bases, with 10 bases lying between them. This CDR3 region has 13 residues. Germline V CDR1 and CDR2: SGHDT, YYEEEE. CDR3 sequence (DNA): TGTGCCAGCAGACCACAGGGTTACAATGAGCAGTTCTTC. Amino acid sequence: CASRPQGYNEQFF.

The DNA of the CDR3 is TGTGCCAGCTCATCAGGACAGGGGGCGGACGAGCAGTACTTC. Amino acid sequence: CASSSGQGADEQYF. This rearrangement joins TRBV18 to TRBJ2-7, with 11 bases lining up with TRBD1. The junction had 5 bases not matched to a gene; V was cut back by 5 bases and J by 5 bases. The CDR3 extends over 14 amino acids. Germline lookup yields CDR1 KGHSH and CDR2 LQKENI. Using reference TRBV18 and TRBJ2-7 for the parts outside the CDR3, the full variable domain is NAGVMQNPRHLVRRRGQEARLRCSPMKGHSHVYWYRQLPEEGLKFMVYLQKENIIDESGMPKERFSAEFPKEGPSILRIQQVVRGDSAAYFCASSSGQGADEQYFGPGTRLTVT.

The V gene is TRBV14, the J gene TRBJ1-2, with unresolved D. Germline V lookup: CDR1 SGHDN, CDR2 FVKESK. The ends were cut back, 2 bases at V and 4 bases at J, with 17 bases in the middle. This CDR3 region has 16 residues. This CDR3 reads CASSQNPPRRAYGYTF. CDR3 sequence (DNA): TGTGCCAGCAGCCAAAATCCCCCCCGGCGGGCCTATGGCTACACCTTC.

This clone has only a few counts. This chain links TRBV4-3 with TRBJ1-4; tentatively, D is TRBD1 (5 bases). Per the germline V gene, CDR1 is LGHNA and CDR2 is YSLEER. The CDR3 consists of 15 residues. Trimming removed 0 bases at V and 7 bases at J, with 12 bases between. CDR3 in amino acids: CASSQEPNRLEKLFF. CDR3 nucleotides: TGCGCCAGCAGCCAAGAGCCCAACAGGCTTGAAAAACTGTTTTTT.

The rearrangement uses TRBV11-2 and TRBJ2-2, with 8 bases fitting TRBD1. Trimming took 1 base from V and 6 from J; bases not matched to a gene: 4. Germline-derived CDR1 and CDR2 are SGHAT and FQNNGV. The CDR3 runs 15 residues. CDR3 region: CASSLVTGGAGELFF. For the CDR3, the DNA is TGTGCCAGCAGCTTAGTTACAGGGGGTGCCGGGGAGCTGTTTTTT. The variable domain in full, with the rest retrieved from reference TRBV11-2 and TRBJ2-2, is EAGVAQSPRYKIIEKRQSVAFWCNPISGHATLYWYQQILGQGPKLLIQFQNNGVVDDSQLPKDRFSAERLKGVDSTLKIQPAKLEDSAVYLCASSLVTGGAGELFFGEGSRLTVL.

V usage is TRBV27 and J usage is TRBJ1-5; D gene uncertain. CDR1 MNHEY and CDR2 SMNVEV come from the germline V gene (reference sequence). The CDR3 length is 16 residues. V gave up 5 bases and J gave up 2 bases, with 16 bases separating them. The CDR3 spells CASSLGREIGNQPQHF. CDR3 bases: TGTGCCAGCAGTCTGGGTAGGGAGATTGGCAATCAGCCCCAGCATTTT.

The chain employs TRBV28 and TRBJ1-4, with a possible D match to TRBD1 (5 bases). Germline V gene data show CDR1 as MDHEN and CDR2 as SYDVKM. V lost 2 bases to trimming and J lost 10 bases, with 20 bases between them. This CDR3 has 16 residues. The CDR3 loop is CASSLRGVGGMGKLFF. The CDR3 DNA reads as TGTGCCAGCAGTTTACGCGGGGTTGGGGGGATGGGAAAACTGTTTTTT. The full variable domain, in which reference TRBV28 and TRBJ1-4 provide the parts outside the CDR3, is DVKVTQSSRYLVKRTGEKVFLECVQDMDHENMFWYRQDPGLGLRLIYFSYDVKMKEKGDIPEGYSVSREKKERFSLILESASTNQTSMYLCASSLRGVGGMGKLFFGSGTQLSVL.

Here the CDR3 reads CASSPPSGGGEQYF. CDR3 sequence (DNA): TGTGCCAGCAGCCCCCCCTCCGGGGGTGGCGAGCAGTACTTC. V gene TRBV9 combines with J gene TRBJ2-7; D is possibly TRBD2 (6 bases). Trimming pared 4 bases from V and 6 bases from J, leaving 17 bases between. CDR1 SGDLS and CDR2 YYNGEE come from the germline V gene. There are 14 residues in the CDR3.

The chain couples TRBV5-1 to TRBJ2-7; TRBD1 matches at 10 bases. V was pared by 4 bases and J by 3 bases, with 4 bases of the junction left unmatched. CDR1 and CDR2 from the germline V gene are SGHRS and YFSETQ. The CDR3 length is 14 residues. The CDR3 loop reads CASSEGQGDYEQYF. Written as DNA, the CDR3 is TGCGCCAGCAGCGAAGGACAGGGGGACTACGAGCAGTACTTC.

The genes are TRBV28 and TRBJ1-4; 9 bases agree with TRBD1. This CDR3 comprises 16 residues. CDR1 and CDR2 (germline): MDHEN, SYDVKM. V gave up 4 bases and J gave up 0 bases; unmatched junction bases: 3. CDR3 DNA: TGTGCCAGCAGTTCCAGGGACAGGGCAACTAATGAAAAACTGTTTTTT. The encoded protein is CASSSRDRATNEKLFF.

The chain carries TRBV12-3 or TRBV12-4 and TRBJ2-7; 10 nucleotides match TRBD1. The trim removed 3 bases at V and 5 bases at J, leaving 1 base unmatched. The CDR3 totals 13 residues. The CDR3 coding sequence is TGTGCCAGCAGTTTCGGGACAGGGGACGAGCAGTACTTC. It encodes CASSFGTGDEQYF.

The chain employs TRBV5-4 and TRBJ2-3, with a possible D match to TRBD1 (6 bases). V lost 4 bases, J lost 4 bases, and 16 bases lay in between. Germline V gives CDR1 SGHNT, CDR2 YYREEE (reference sequence). This CDR3 spans 15 amino acids. The CDR3 DNA follows: TGTGCCAGCAGCCCCCCTCGGACAGTATCAGATACGCAGTATTTT. Translated, it gives CASSPPRTVSDTQYF.

V and J are TRBV2 and TRBJ2-3; TRBD1 agrees at 10 bases. Per the germline V gene, CDR1 is SNHLY and CDR2 is FYNNEI. The CDR3 is 16 amino acids. V gave up 2 bases and J gave up 6 bases; unmatched junction bases: 8. The DNA of the CDR3 is TGTGCCAGCAGTGAACCAGGGACAGGGGTCGGTGATACGCAGTATTTT. Its translation is CASSEPGTGVGDTQYF.

This chain joins TRBV6-5 and TRBJ2-3, with D perhaps TRBD1 (6 bases). Trimming removed 5 bases from V and 11 bases from J, with 20 bases in between. This CDR3 comprises 14 residues. CDR1 and CDR2 (germline): MNHEY, SVGAGI. The CDR3 reads CASSTLERGSGQYF. Written as DNA, the CDR3 is TGTGCCAGCAGTACCTTAGAGAGGGGGAGCGGGCAGTATTTT.

The chain couples TRBV6-5 to TRBJ1-3, with D perhaps TRBD1 (5 bases). Germline V gene data show CDR1 as MNHEY and CDR2 as SVGAGI. The CDR3 sequence is 15 residues long. Trimming removed 6 bases from V and 0 bases from J, with 12 bases in between. The CDR3 is CASSVGGGSGNTIYF. The CDR3, as DNA: TGTGCCAGCAGCGTGGGCGGGGGCTCTGGAAACACCATATATTTT.

The DNA for the CDR3 is TGTGCCAGTAGTCCGCAGGGAAACACCATATATTTT. This encodes CASSPQGNTIYF. The V call is TRBV19, the J call TRBJ1-3, with D hard to call. The ends were cut back, 5 bases at V and 4 bases at J, with 6 bases in the middle. This CDR3 spans 12 amino acids. Germline CDR1 and CDR2: LNHDA and SQIVND (reference sequence).

The V call is TRBV7-2, the J call TRBJ2-7; D possibly corresponds to TRBD1 (6 bases). In germline, CDR1 is SGHTA, CDR2 FQGNSA. Trimming removed 4 bases at V and 4 bases at J, with 11 bases between. The CDR3 has 13 residues. The DNA for the CDR3 is TGTGCCAGCAGCTCCCTCAGGGGTTACGAGCAGTACTTC. The encoded protein is CASSSLRGYEQYF.

The chain couples TRBV9 to TRBJ2-6; TRBD2 matches 10 bases. The V gene end was trimmed by 4 bases and the J gene end by 1 base; junction bases not matched to a gene: 8. Germline loops: CDR1 SGDLS, CDR2 YYNGEE. The CDR3 sequence is 18 residues long. The CDR3 DNA reads as TGTGCCAGCAGCCCCCTCAGCGGGGGGGCGTCTGGGGCCAACGTCCTGACTTTC. Amino acids: CASSPLSGGASGANVLTF.

There are a few counts of this clone. CDR3 DNA: TGTGCCAGCAGTATAAACAGGGGCACTGAAGCTTTCTTT. It translates to CASSINRGTEAFF. V and J are TRBV27 and TRBJ1-1, with 7 nucleotides matching TRBD1. Germline V gene lookup returns CDR1 MNHEY and CDR2 SMNVEV (reference sequence). The CDR3 length is 13 residues. V shed 5 bases and J 4 bases; nucleotides not matched to a gene: 4.

This chain uses TRBV7-9 with TRBJ2-7, with D possibly being TRBD1 (6 bases). The CDR3 loop spans 17 amino acids. V lost 4 bases to trimming and J lost 0 bases, with 19 bases between them. CDR1 SEHNR and CDR2 FQNEAQ come from the germline V gene (reference sequence). The CDR3 sequence is CASSSFGTGPSSYEQYF. The CDR3 nucleotides read TGTGCCAGCAGCTCCTTTGGTACAGGGCCTAGCTCCTACGAGCAGTACTTC.

This clone was recorded once. This chain connects TRBV7-2 to TRBJ1-2, with 8 bases matching TRBD1. Trimming took 1 base from V and 8 from J; bases not matched to a gene: 12. Germline V lookup: CDR1 SGHTA, CDR2 FQGNSA. CDR3 length: 16 amino acids. CDR3: CASSLGGQGLLKGYTF. CDR3 DNA: TGTGCCAGCAGCTTAGGAGGACAGGGACTTTTAAAGGGCTACACCTTC.